These T cell receptor beta chains were read from a single sample in a study of blood T cell repertoires in COVID-19. Method: immunoSEQ multiplex PCR; TCRdb's copy keeps in-frame clones and lacks some. This table has under 250,000 clones, less than 85% appearing once. Sequenced sample: peripheral blood. The receptor source for this set is an elderly woman with acute or convalescent COVID-19. The CDR3 runs from the conserved cysteine through the conserved F or W. Each record gives: J gene, D gene, V gene, clone size, CDR3 protein, CDR3 DNA. A D gene is named only where the DNA matches it firmly. Size values are once, few and many counts, or a class for expanded clones, and some rows have none.

TRBJ1-1,TRBD1,TRBV5-4,NA,CASSLGTGETEAFF,TGTGCCAGCAGCTTGGGGACAGGGGAAACTGAAGCTTTCTTT
TRBJ2-6,NA,TRBV7-3,NA,CASSLELAGANVLTF,TGTGCCAGCAGCTTAGAACTTGCTGGGGCCAACGTCCTGACTTTC
TRBJ1-5,TRBD1,TRBV28,NA,CASSLPRQGASNQPQHF,TGTGCCAGCAGTTTACCCAGACAGGGGGCTAGCAATCAGCCCCAGCATTTT
TRBJ2-3,NA,TRBV7-2,NA,CASSLVGADTQYF,TGTGCCAGCAGCTTAGTTGGTGCGGATACGCAGTATTTT
TRBJ2-5,NA,TRBV7-7,NA,CASSTRAIETQYF,TGTGCTAGCAGCACCAGGGCGATCGAGACCCAGTACTTC
TRBJ1-3,NA,TRBV5-5,NA,CASSFGSGGFSGNTIYF,TGTGCCAGCAGCTTCGGGTCGGGAGGATTCTCTGGAAACACCATATATTTT
TRBJ2-2,NA,TRBV6-1,NA,CASSERGTPGTGELFF,TGTGCCAGCAGTGAAAGGGGGACCCCGGGGACCGGGGAGCTGTTTTTT
TRBJ2-1,TRBD2,TRBV6-2/TRBV6-3,few,CASSYARGGAFYNEQFF,TGTGCCAGCAGTTACGCCCGCGGGGGGGCCTTCTACAATGAGCAGTTCTTC
TRBJ2-2,TRBD2,TRBV20-1,NA,CSASGAAGWNTGELFF,TGCAGTGCTAGTGGGGCAGCGGGGTGGAACACCGGGGAGCTGTTTTTT
TRBJ1-5,NA,TRBV5-1,NA,CASSLGEGNQPQHF,TGCGCCAGCAGCTTGGGGGAGGGCAATCAGCCCCAGCATTTT
TRBJ1-1,NA,TRBV6-5,NA,CASRTGGGTEAFF,TGTGCCAGCAGGACGGGGGGAGGGACTGAAGCTTTCTTT
TRBJ2-1,TRBD1,TRBV18,NA,CASSPAKPGTGISEQFF,TGTGCCAGCTCACCCGCGAAACCCGGGACAGGGATAAGTGAGCAGTTCTTC
TRBJ2-1,TRBD1,TRBV2,NA,CASRNRGLGEQFF,TGTGCCAGCAGGAACAGGGGGCTCGGTGAGCAGTTCTTC
TRBJ1-1,NA,TRBV2,few,CASSESYGRDTEAFF,TGTGCCAGCAGTGAAAGCTACGGCAGGGACACTGAAGCTTTCTTT
TRBJ1-5,NA,TRBV6-5,NA,CASSYDGNQPQHF,TGTGCCAGCAGTTACGACGGGAATCAGCCCCAGCATTTT
TRBJ2-6,NA,TRBV27,NA,CASSSGQPGANVLTF,TGTGCCAGCAGTTCAGGACAGCCTGGGGCCAACGTCCTGACTTTC
TRBJ2-7,NA,TRBV20-1,NA,CSASDSYEQYF,TGCAGTGCTTCGGACAGCTACGAGCAGTACTTC
TRBJ2-2,TRBD1,TRBV6-5,NA,CASKMTGGNAGELFF,TGTGCCAGCAAAATGACAGGGGGCAACGCCGGGGAGCTGTTTTTT
TRBJ2-3,TRBD1,TRBV10-3,NA,CAISEGDRTDTQYF,TGTGCCATCAGTGAGGGGGACAGGACAGATACGCAGTATTTT
TRBJ2-7,TRBD2,TRBV7-2,NA,CASSPGAGGFYEQYF,TGTGCCAGCAGCCCCGGGGCGGGGGGGTTTTACGAGCAGTACTTC
TRBJ2-3,TRBD2,TRBV5-1,NA,CASSQTGPGGTDTQYF,TGCGCCAGCAGCCAGACAGGTCCGGGGGGGACCGATACGCAGTATTTT
TRBJ1-2,NA,TRBV6-2/TRBV6-3,NA,CASSYSSPPYGYTF,TGTGCCAGCAGTTACTCGAGCCCTCCCTATGGCTACACCTTC
TRBJ1-1,NA,TRBV9,NA,CASTKDQGTRGTEAFF,TGTGCCAGCACCAAAGATCAGGGAACACGCGGCACTGAAGCTTTCTTT
TRBJ2-5,NA,TRBV7-8,NA,CASSLGGGFQETQYF,TGTGCCAGCAGCTTAGGAGGCGGATTCCAAGAGACCCAGTACTTC
TRBJ1-1,NA,TRBV19,once,CASSPTQNTEAFF,TGTGCCAGTAGTCCTACGCAGAACACTGAAGCTTTCTTT
TRBJ2-1,TRBD2,TRBV24-1,NA,CATSDLQTGGGRDFYNEQFF,TGTGCCACCAGTGATTTGCAAACCGGGGGGGGCAGGGACTTCTACAATGAGCAGTTCTTC
TRBJ1-2,NA,TRBV18,NA,CASSPSTGPNYGYTF,TGTGCCAGCTCACCGTCGACAGGTCCTAACTATGGCTACACCTTC
TRBJ2-2,NA,TRBV9,NA,CASTRGADTGELFF,TGTGCCAGCACCAGGGGGGCGGACACCGGGGAGCTGTTTTTT
TRBJ1-3,TRBD1,TRBV10-3,NA,CAHRQGGGNTIYF,TGTGCCCACAGACAGGGTGGTGGAAACACCATATATTTT
TRBJ1-6,TRBD1,TRBV19,NA,CASSIRTGKVFLHF,TGTGCCAGTAGTATACGGACAGGGAAGGTCTTCCTCCACTTT
TRBJ2-5,NA,TRBV5-4,NA,CASSLDGQETQYF,TGTGCCAGCAGCTTGGACGGCCAAGAGACCCAGTACTTC
TRBJ2-7,NA,TRBV3-1/TRBV3-2,few,CASSPEVGQGLYEQYF,TGTGCCAGCAGCCCAGAGGTTGGTCAGGGGCTCTACGAGCAGTACTTC
TRBJ1-4,NA,TRBV18,NA,CASLQRGINEKLFF,TGTGCCAGCTTACAAAGGGGCATAAATGAAAAACTGTTTTTT
TRBJ2-2,NA,TRBV18,NA,CASSSGQLDETGELFF,TGTGCCAGCTCATCCGGACAATTGGACGAGACCGGGGAGCTGTTTTTT
TRBJ1-1,NA,TRBV28,NA,CAATPGTPVGEAFF,TGTGCCGCCACACCAGGGACTCCCGTGGGTGAAGCTTTCTTT
TRBJ1-1,TRBD1,TRBV7-2,NA,CASVQGARNTEAFF,TGTGCCAGCGTACAGGGGGCGCGGAACACTGAAGCTTTCTTT
TRBJ2-3,TRBD1,TRBV3-1/TRBV3-2,NA,CASNRQGIDTQYF,TGTGCCAGCAACCGACAGGGAATAGATACGCAGTATTTT
TRBJ1-2,TRBD1,TRBV3-1/TRBV3-2,NA,CASSQGDRSYYGYTF,TGTGCCAGCAGCCAAGGGGACAGGTCATACTATGGCTACACCTTC
TRBJ1-2,NA,TRBV30,once,CAWTIGRDYGYTF,TGTGCCTGGACCATCGGGCGGGACTATGGCTACACCTTC
TRBJ1-2,NA,TRBV10-2,NA,CASSESIYGYTF,TGCGCCAGCAGCGAAAGCATCTATGGCTACACCTTC
TRBJ2-1,TRBD1,TRBV12-3/TRBV12-4,NA,CASSLVGQGEQFF,TGTGCCAGCAGTTTAGTGGGACAGGGTGAGCAGTTCTTC
TRBJ1-1,TRBD1,TRBV19,NA,CASSSTDRQNTEAFF,TGTGCCAGTAGTTCTACGGACAGGCAGAACACTGAAGCTTTCTTT
TRBJ1-2,TRBD1,TRBV15,NA,CATSRGIRDRESYGYTF,TGTGCCACCAGCAGAGGAATCCGGGACAGGGAGAGCTATGGCTACACCTTC
TRBJ1-5,TRBD1,TRBV9,few,CASSGQGNNQPQHF,TGTGCCAGCAGCGGACAGGGAAATAATCAGCCCCAGCATTTT
TRBJ2-7,TRBD1,TRBV18,NA,CASSPGTGSYEQYF,TGTGCCAGCTCGCCCGGGACAGGCTCCTACGAGCAGTACTTC